This T cell receptor (beta chain) emerged from a study of cytomegalovirus exposure and HLA in healthy donors. Findings and caveats of the study: Most TCR sequences were seen very rarely across donors, but some public TCRs occurred in many. A later analysis reported that several of the most significant clusters appeared to be linked to common viral pathogens, among them Epstein-Barr virus.

PCR primers comprised 60 Vbeta and 13 Jbeta primers. Measured with immunoSEQ multiplex PCR; TCRdb has only the in-frame clones, and not every one. The data contain over 150,000 clones, 70% to 80% of them singletons. With regard to this clone: The antigen is undetermined.

Material for sequencing was PBMCs. The receptor was isolated from a man younger than 35 in good health and CMV-seropositive.

The CDR3 sequence is CASSEGPSGRVETQYF. Written as DNA, the CDR3 is TGCGCCAGCAGTGAGGGTCCTAGCGGGAGGGTTGAGACCCAGTACTTC. This chain uses TRBV10-2 with TRBJ2-5; 12 nucleotides match TRBD2. This CDR3 contains 16 residues. CDR1 WSHSY and CDR2 SAAADI come from the germline V gene. With V trimmed by 2 bases and J by 5 bases, 6 bases remained unmatched.